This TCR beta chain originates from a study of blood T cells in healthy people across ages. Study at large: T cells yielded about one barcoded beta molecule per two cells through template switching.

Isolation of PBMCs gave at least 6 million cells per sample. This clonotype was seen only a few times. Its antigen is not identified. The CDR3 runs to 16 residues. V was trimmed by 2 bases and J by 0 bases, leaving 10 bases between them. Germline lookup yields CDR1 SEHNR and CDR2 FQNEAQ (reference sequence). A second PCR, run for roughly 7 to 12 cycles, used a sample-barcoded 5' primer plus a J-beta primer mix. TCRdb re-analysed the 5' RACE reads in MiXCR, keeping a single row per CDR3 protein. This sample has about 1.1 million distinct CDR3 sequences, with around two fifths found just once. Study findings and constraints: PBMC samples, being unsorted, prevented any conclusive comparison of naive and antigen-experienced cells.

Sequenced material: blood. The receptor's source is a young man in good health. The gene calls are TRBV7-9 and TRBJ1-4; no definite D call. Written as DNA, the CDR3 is TGTGCCAGCAGCTTATCCAGGATGGCAACTAATGAAAAACTGTTTTTT. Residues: CASSLSRMATNEKLFF.